This entry lists 14 T cell receptor beta chains sequenced from one sample in a study of CD8+CD57+ T cells in acquired aplastic anemia. The TCR beta profiling, which covered VDJ combination and CDR3 sequence, was carried out using genomic DNA as the template. TCRdb independently ran MiXCR on the reads; one entry per CDR3 protein. The table has approximately 190,000 distinct CDR3 sequences, 64% seen once. The sample consisted of sorted CD4+, CD8+, or CD8+CD57+ T cells (not recorded which) from PBMCs. These receptors were collected from a human donor with severe aplastic anemia or a healthy control (not recorded which).

This chain links TRBV12-5 with TRBJ1-6; tentative D call: TRBD1 (5 bases). This CDR3 has 14 amino acids. V lost 6 bases, J lost 9 bases, and 15 bases lay in between. Germline V gene sequence: CDR1 LGHNT, CDR2 FRNRAP. This chain's CDR3 is CASGAGTPLSPLHF. The DNA of the CDR3 is TGTGCTAGTGGCGCCGGGACCCCTCTTTCACCCCTCCACTTT.

Comments on this clonotype: Since the CDR3 does not end with the conserved phenylalanine or tryptophan, this likely comes from a read error. This chain connects TRBV12-3 or TRBV12-4 to TRBJ2-7, with TRBD2 matching over 9 bases. The CDR3 spans 14 residues. The junction had 7 bases not matched to a gene; V was cut back by 3 bases and J by 7 bases. CDR3 DNA sequence: TGTGCCAGCAGTTTCGGGACTAGCTGGAATGAGCAGTACCTC. As protein: CASSFGTSWNEQYL.

This clonotype showed up just a few times. This chain joins TRBV30 and TRBJ1-1; D remains unclear. Deletions cut 5 bases from V and 1 base from J, with 5 bases between. Germline-derived CDR1 and CDR2 are GTSNPN and SVGIG (reference sequence). The CDR3 covers 11 residues. The CDR3 reads CAWVTNTEAFF. The CDR3 nucleotides read TGTGCCTGGGTTACGAACACTGAAGCTTTCTTT.

The J gene is TRBJ2-1, the V gene TRBV4-2; D gene unclear. This CDR3 has 12 amino acids. With 4 bases removed from V and 9 bases from J, the gap between germline ends came to 10 bases. Germline-derived CDR1 and CDR2 are LGHNA and YNFKEQ. The CDR3 is CASSPTGGEQFF. The CDR3 DNA reads TGTGCCAGCAGCCCAACCGGTGGTGAGCAGTTCTTC.

This clonotype was counted only a few times. This chain joins TRBV5-1 and TRBJ2-7; D ambiguous. V was trimmed by 4 bases and J by 2 bases, leaving 7 bases between them. Germline values: CDR1 SGHRS, CDR2 YFSETQ. The CDR3 runs to 12 residues. The DNA for the CDR3 is TGCGCCAGCAGCCCTACAGCCTACGAGCAGTACTTC. Translated, it gives CASSPTAYEQYF.

At least ten counts were recorded for this clonotype. The chain is built from TRBV27 and TRBJ2-5; D is ambiguous. This CDR3 region has 13 residues. With 1 base removed from V and 4 bases from J, the gap between germline ends came to 7 bases. CDR1 and CDR2 (germline): MNHEY, SMNVEV (reference sequence). The DNA for the CDR3 is TGTGCCAGCAGTTTATATTGGGCAGAGACCCAGTACTTC. This codes for CASSLYWAETQYF.

With respect to this clonotype: An end of the junction differs from the germline gene, which may be a read error. The chain recombines TRBV10-1 with TRBJ1-2; D might be TRBD1 (5 bases). Germline V lookup: CDR1 WNHNN, CDR2 SYGVQD (reference sequence). The CDR3 extends over 13 amino acids. The CDR3 DNA sequence: TGCACCAGCAGCCCCGACAGAAACTATGGCTACACCTTC. Translated: CTSSPDRNYGYTF.

Many counts were recorded for this clonotype. This chain's CDR3 is CASSTGNSPLHF. The DNA of the CDR3 is TGTGCCAGCAGTACGGGGAATTCACCCCTCCACTTT. The gene calls are TRBV27 and TRBJ1-6; D is uncertain. Trimming took off 5 bases at V and 7 bases at J, with 6 bases between the two ends. Germline assignment: CDR1 MNHEY and CDR2 SMNVEV (reference sequence). The CDR3 is made up of 12 amino acids.

V gene TRBV15 combines with J gene TRBJ1-4, with 7 positions matching TRBD1. The CDR3 consists of 13 residues. Germline V lookup: CDR1 LNHNV, CDR2 YYDKDF (reference sequence). Unmatched junction bases numbered 2, after V lost 3 bases and J lost 7 bases. This chain's CDR3 is CATSSGTVEKLFF. CDR3 nucleotides: TGTGCCACCAGCAGCGGGACAGTTGAAAAACTGTTTTTT.

The sample holds a few counts of this clonotype. The gene calls are TRBV5-1 and TRBJ1-5; D is unclear. CDR1 and CDR2 from the germline V gene are SGHRS and YFSETQ. The germline V and J ends were trimmed by 2 bases and 11 bases, with 20 bases remaining between them. The CDR3 spans 15 residues. The CDR3 DNA follows: TGCGCCAGCAGCTTTACACCTCAACCGACGGAATCCCAGCATTTT. Its protein is CASSFTPQPTESQHF.

The chain couples TRBV12-3 or TRBV12-4 to TRBJ1-3, with D possibly TRBD1 on 6 matching bases. There are 15 residues in the CDR3. Trimming pared 6 bases from V and 1 base from J, leaving 13 bases between. CDR3 coding DNA: TGTGCCAGCAGCTATCGAGGGACATCTGGAAACACCATATATTTT. Its translation is CASSYRGTSGNTIYF.

This clonotype was seen more than once but under ten times. The J gene is TRBJ2-2, the V gene TRBV7-3; TRBD2 might be the D (5 bases). The CDR3 consists of 15 residues. The germline V gene encodes CDR1 SGHTA and CDR2 FQGTGA. Between the trimmed V and J ends, which lost 5 bases and 0 bases, there was a span of 10 bases. CDR3: CASSTGMANTGELFF. The CDR3 region has the DNA TGTGCCAGCAGCACCGGGATGGCGAACACCGGGGAGCTGTTTTTT. Full variable domain (remainder filled in from reference TRBV7-3 and TRBJ2-2): GAGVSQTPSNKVTEKGKYVELRCDPISGHTALYWYRQSLGQGPEFLIYFQGTGAADDSGLPNDRFFAVRPEGSVSTLKIQRTERGDSAVYLCASSTGMANTGELFFGEGSRLTVL.

The rearrangement uses TRBV29-1 and TRBJ2-3; D unresolved. The CDR3 extends over 12 amino acids. Trimming removed 4 bases from V and 2 bases from J, with 7 bases in between. CDR1 SQVTM and CDR2 ANQGSEA come from the germline V gene. The CDR3 DNA reads as TGCAGCGTTGGTCCGTACACAGATACGCAGTATTTT. This translates into CSVGPYTDTQYF.

This clonotype was picked up a small number of times. The chain couples TRBV7-9 to TRBJ1-2; no clear D. V was cut by 0 bases and J by 7 bases, with 12 bases left in between. The germline gives CDR1 SEHNR, CDR2 FQNEAQ (reference sequence). The CDR3 has 14 residues. CDR3 loop: CASSLAGASLGYTF. CDR3 in DNA: TGTGCCAGCAGCTTAGCGGGAGCCAGTCTTGGCTACACCTTC.